This TCR beta chain originates from a study of T cell responses to AZD1222 COVID-19 vaccine. Study-level results: Two doses of AZD1222 preceded a rise in Spike-specific TCR breadth and depth. Donor demographics were predominantly white British with a female majority; clonal diversity may be underestimated. The repertoires were collected only after the peak T cell response.

Method: immunoSEQ multiplex PCR; TCRdb's copy keeps in-frame clones and lacks some. The sample lists roughly 140,000 clones; 94% were seen once. Concerning this clone itself: Its antigen is not known.

The CDR3 loop spans 14 amino acids. Germline CDR1 and CDR2: WNHNN and SYGVQD (reference sequence). V trimming: 8 bases; J trimming: 0 bases; junction bases outside the gene matches: 1. This TCR was recovered from an adult in good health. The V gene is TRBV10-1, the J gene TRBJ2-2; 9 positions agree with TRBD2. The material was peripheral blood, obtained on day 0 of AZD1222 vaccination. This CDR3 reads CASGTSPNTGELFF. In nucleotides, the CDR3 is TGCGCCAGCGGGACTAGCCCGAACACCGGGGAGCTGTTTTTT.